Each of the 24 T cell receptor beta chains below was sequenced from the same sample in a study of OX40 agonist ivuxolimab in advanced cancers. Repertoires were generated with immunoSEQ multiplex PCR, while TCRdb's copy carries only in-frame clones and drops some. The profile shows tens of thousands of clones, around 87% of them singletons. The specimen was CD4+ or CD8+ T cells sorted from blood, collected in a trial of the OX40 agonist ivuxolimab. The receptor set was obtained from an adult with an advanced solid tumor such as melanoma, head and neck, liver or kidney cancer.

The genes are TRBV4-1 and TRBJ2-7, with 7 positions matching TRBD1. Trimming took 0 bases from V and 3 from J; bases not matched to a gene: 14. Germline CDR1 is MGHRA and CDR2 is YSYEKL. This CDR3 has 18 residues. The CDR3 is CASSQEPDLGQRLYEQYF. CDR3 coding DNA: TGCGCCAGCAGCCAAGAGCCCGATTTGGGACAGCGACTCTACGAGCAGTACTTC.

The chain links TRBV7-2 to TRBJ1-6; 7 positions match TRBD1. The ends lost 5 bases at V and 9 bases at J; junction bases unmatched: 13. The CDR3 is 16 residues long. The germline gives CDR1 SGHTA, CDR2 FQGNSA. CDR3 protein: CASSPTPGGLVSPLHF. The CDR3 DNA reads TGTGCCAGCAGCCCAACCCCAGGGGGGTTGGTTTCACCCCTCCACTTT.

V is TRBV27 and J is TRBJ2-2; D call uncertain. V lost 6 bases and J lost 4, with 18 bases in between. This CDR3 is 16 amino acids long. Germline-derived CDR1 and CDR2 are MNHEY and SMNVEV (reference sequence). CDR3 nucleotide sequence: TGTGCCAGCAGCCAAAGACAAATCTGGGTCACCGGGGAGCTGTTTTTT. Translation gives CASSQRQIWVTGELFF.

V usage is TRBV6-5 and J usage is TRBJ1-1; D gene unclear. Germline CDR1 is MNHEY and CDR2 is SVGAGI. The CDR3 totals 12 residues. V lost 5 bases, J lost 0 bases, and 4 bases lay in between. The CDR3 loop reads CASSQLNTEAFF. The CDR3 DNA sequence: TGTGCCAGCAGTCAACTGAACACTGAAGCTTTCTTT.

The V call is TRBV5-1, the J call TRBJ2-3; D unclear. V was pared by 2 bases and J by 1 base, with 5 bases between. Germline CDR1 SGHRS, CDR2 YFSETQ. The CDR3 contains 13 residues. CDR3 DNA: TGCGCCAGCAGCTTCTGGGGCACAGATACGCAGTATTTT. It specifies CASSFWGTDTQYF.

This clone occurred a few times. V usage is TRBV10-3 and J usage is TRBJ1-6, with D perhaps TRBD1 (5 bases). Germline CDR1 reads ENHRY; CDR2 reads SYGVKD. The CDR3 length is 13 residues. Trimming removed 3 bases at V and 8 bases at J, with 8 bases between. The CDR3 nucleotides read TGTGCCATCAGTGACAGGGAACATTCACCCCTCCACTTT. Encoded protein: CAISDREHSPLHF.

This clone rates as medium-sized. This rearrangement joins TRBV7-9 to TRBJ2-1; D gene ambiguous. Germline values: CDR1 SEHNR, CDR2 FQNEAQ (reference sequence). Trimming removed 4 bases from V and 10 bases from J, with 8 bases in between. The CDR3 runs 11 residues. CDR3 DNA sequence: TGTGCCAGCAGCTCCGCCTACGAGCAGTTCTTC. It yields the protein CASSSAYEQFF.

This clone was found a few times. The chain joins TRBV7-3 to TRBJ1-1; D is uncertain. CDR3 length: 13 residues. V was trimmed by 5 bases and J by 3 bases, leaving 10 bases between them. Germline-derived CDR1 and CDR2 are SGHTA and FQGTGA. The CDR3 sequence: CASSPVGYTEAFF. The CDR3 coding sequence is TGTGCCAGCAGCCCTGTGGGGTACACTGAAGCTTTCTTT.

This clone has a single count. The chain combines TRBV7-2 with TRBJ1-4, with TRBD1 matching 7 bases. Germline V gene sequence: CDR1 SGHTA, CDR2 FQGNSA. V shed 3 bases and J 4 bases; nucleotides not matched to a gene: 5. The CDR3 sequence is 15 residues long. The chain's CDR3 is CASSLWDSINEKLFF. The CDR3, as DNA: TGTGCCAGCAGCTTGTGGGACAGTATTAATGAAAAACTGTTTTTT. The whole variable domain, filled in from reference TRBV7-2 and TRBJ1-4, reads GAGVSQSPSNKVTEKGKDVELRCDPISGHTALYWYRQSLGQGLEFLIYFQGNSAPDKSGLPSDRFSAERTGGSVSTLTIQRTQQEDSAVYLCASSLWDSINEKLFFGSGTQLSVL.

The CDR3 here is CASSSQGNYGYTF. CDR3 DNA: TGTGCCAGCTCATCTCAGGGTAACTATGGCTACACCTTC. V usage is TRBV18 and J usage is TRBJ1-2; D may be TRBD1 (5 bases). Germline-derived CDR1 and CDR2 are KGHSH and LQKENI. Deletions cut 5 bases from V and 1 base from J, with 8 bases between. This CDR3 contains 13 residues.

The CDR3 is CASSSQGSGQPQHF. The CDR3 DNA is TGTGCCAGCAGTTCCCAGGGGTCGGGTCAGCCCCAGCATTTT. This chain links TRBV27 with TRBJ1-5, with TRBD1 as a possible D gene (6 bases). From germline, CDR1 is MNHEY and CDR2 SMNVEV (reference sequence). The V end was cut by 4 bases, the J end by 6 bases, with 13 bases between. The CDR3 is made up of 14 amino acids.

A remark on this clone: This likely comes from a read error, as the CDR3 has no conserved phenylalanine or tryptophan at its end. V and J are TRBV19 and TRBJ1-6, with 7 bases fitting TRBD1. The germline gives CDR1 LNHDA, CDR2 SQIVND (reference sequence). The CDR3 is 17 amino acids. J was trimmed by 7 bases and V by 4 bases; bases with no gene match: 13. As DNA, the CDR3 is TGTGCCAGTAGTAATTCTCCGCGACAGGGAAAGAATTCACCCCTCCACCTT. Protein: CASSNSPRQGKNSPLHL.

This rearrangement joins TRBV9 to TRBJ2-3, with 8 bases that match TRBD2. This CDR3 has 13 residues. Germline V CDR1 and CDR2: SGDLS, YYNGEE. Germline trimming cut 4 bases from V and 5 bases from J; bases unmatched to any gene: 3. CDR3 DNA sequence: TGTGCCAGCAGCCGGGCGGGGGGAGATACGCAGTATTTT. Its protein product is CASSRAGGDTQYF.

The V gene is TRBV9, the J gene TRBJ1-2; the D gene is possibly TRBD1 (5 bases). CDR3 length equals 15 residues. V lost 4 bases to trimming and J lost 5 bases, with 18 bases between them. Germline V gene lookup returns CDR1 SGDLS and CDR2 YYNGEE. The CDR3 region is CASSPTLGEIYGYTF. CDR3 DNA sequence: TGTGCCAGCAGCCCCACTTTGGGGGAAATTTATGGCTACACCTTC.

This sequence joins TRBV19 and TRBJ2-3, with unresolved D. Trimming cost V 3 bases and J 1 base, with 11 bases left between them. The CDR3 runs 15 residues. The germline CDR1 and CDR2 sequences are LNHDA and SQIVND (reference sequence). The CDR3 region is CASSIVGLGTDTQYF. CDR3 bases: TGTGCCAGTAGTATCGTAGGGTTGGGCACAGATACGCAGTATTTT.

V is TRBV27 and J is TRBJ2-6; no firm D call. The CDR3 spans 17 residues. CDR1 is MNHEY and CDR2 is SMNVEV in the germline V gene (reference sequence). Trimming pared 0 bases from V and 7 bases from J, leaving 16 bases between. CDR3 region: CASSLSWMSSAANVLTF. The DNA of the CDR3 is TGTGCCAGCAGTTTATCTTGGATGTCCAGCGCCGCCAACGTCCTGACTTTC.

This sequence joins TRBV6-5 and TRBJ1-2, with D hard to call. Between the trimmed V and J ends, which lost 8 bases and 1 base, there was a span of 11 bases. Per the germline V gene, CDR1 is MNHEY and CDR2 is SVGAGI. The CDR3 is 13 residues long. CDR3 in amino acids: CASGYYLNYGYTF. The CDR3 DNA sequence: TGTGCCAGCGGATACTACCTTAACTATGGCTACACCTTC.

This rearrangement joins TRBV4-3 to TRBJ2-1; D not certain. Germline V gives CDR1 LGHNA, CDR2 YSLEER. The V and J ends lost 0 bases and 8 bases respectively, with 14 bases between them. This CDR3 contains 15 residues. The CDR3 DNA follows: TGCGCCAGCAGCCAAGATCAGTCCGGCGCTGATGAGCAGTTCTTC. Its translation: CASSQDQSGADEQFF.

CDR3 loop: CASTLTANYGYTF. The CDR3 DNA sequence: TGTGCCAGCACCCTGACAGCAAACTATGGCTACACCTTC. This chain uses TRBV11-2 with TRBJ1-2, with D possibly being TRBD1 (5 bases). CDR3 size: 13 residues. Germline CDR1 and CDR2: SGHAT and FQNNGV. V was cut by 7 bases and J by 2 bases, with 11 bases left in between.

The chain has TRBV2 and TRBJ2-1; TRBD2 matches at 7 bases. The V gene end was trimmed by 7 bases and the J gene end by 2 bases; junction bases not matched to a gene: 8. This CDR3 contains 15 residues. Germline CDR1 is SNHLY and CDR2 is FYNNEI. CDR3 DNA: TGTGCCAGCACTGAGGGGCTAGCGGCCTACAATGAGCAGTTCTTC. Its translation is CASTEGLAAYNEQFF.

The chain employs TRBV18 and TRBJ2-5; 9 nucleotides align to TRBD1. CDR3 length equals 15 residues. J lost 1 base, V lost 6 bases, and 6 bases had no gene match. Germline V CDR1 and CDR2: KGHSH, LQKENI. CDR3 protein: CASSRDREIQETQYF. The CDR3 DNA sequence: TGTGCCAGCTCGAGGGACAGGGAGATCCAAGAGACCCAGTACTTC.

The chain uses TRBV5-1 and TRBJ1-1, with no clear D. Trimming removed 3 bases at V and 2 bases at J, with 11 bases between. The CDR3 has 14 amino acids. Per the germline V gene, CDR1 is SGHRS and CDR2 is YFSETQ. This chain's CDR3 is CASSYDGFNTEAFF. CDR3 bases: TGCGCCAGCAGCTATGACGGATTTAACACTGAAGCTTTCTTT.

The J gene is TRBJ1-1, the V gene TRBV19; a possible D gene is TRBD1 (5 bases). CDR3 length: 14 residues. V was cut by 7 bases and J by 1 base, with 13 bases left in between. CDR1 is LNHDA and CDR2 is SQIVND in the germline V gene (reference sequence). The CDR3 DNA reads as TGTGCCAGTAACCTACAGGAACCGAACACTGAAGCTTTCTTT. It specifies CASNLQEPNTEAFF.

The CDR3 region has the DNA TGTGCCAGTAGCCCCCTACCCCCAGGACTATCAAACACCGGGGAGCTGTTTTTT. The encoded protein is CASSPLPPGLSNTGELFF. The genes are TRBV19 and TRBJ2-2; D possibly corresponds to TRBD2 (6 bases). This CDR3 spans 18 amino acids. Trimming stripped 6 bases from V and 2 bases from J, with 22 bases between. The V gene's germline CDR1 is LNHDA and CDR2 SQIVND (reference sequence).